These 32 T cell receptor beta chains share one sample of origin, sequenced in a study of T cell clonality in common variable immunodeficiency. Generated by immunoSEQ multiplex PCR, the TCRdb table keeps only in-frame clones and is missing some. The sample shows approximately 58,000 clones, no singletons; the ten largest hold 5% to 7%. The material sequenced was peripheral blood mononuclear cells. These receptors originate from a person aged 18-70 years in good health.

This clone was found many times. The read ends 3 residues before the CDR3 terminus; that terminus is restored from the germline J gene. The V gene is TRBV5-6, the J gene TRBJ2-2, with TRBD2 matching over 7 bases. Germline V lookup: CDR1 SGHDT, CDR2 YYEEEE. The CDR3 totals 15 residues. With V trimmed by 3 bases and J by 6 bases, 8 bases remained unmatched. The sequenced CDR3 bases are TGTGCCAGCAGCTCCTGGCCCAGCGGGGCCGGGGAG. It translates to CASSSWPSGAGE. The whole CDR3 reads CASSSWPSGAGELFF. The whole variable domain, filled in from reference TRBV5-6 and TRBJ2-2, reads DAGVTQSPTHLIKTRGQQVTLRCSPKSGHDTVSWYQQALGQGPQFIFQYYEEEERQRGNFPDRFSGHQFPNYSSELNVNALLLGDSALYLCASSSWPSGAGELFFGEGSRLTVL.

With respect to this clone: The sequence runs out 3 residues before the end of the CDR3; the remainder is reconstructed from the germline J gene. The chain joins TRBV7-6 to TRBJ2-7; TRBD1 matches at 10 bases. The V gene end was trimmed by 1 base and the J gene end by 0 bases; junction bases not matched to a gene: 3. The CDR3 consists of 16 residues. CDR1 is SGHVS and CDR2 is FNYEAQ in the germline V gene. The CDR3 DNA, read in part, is TGTGCCAGCAGCTTAGGGGGACAGGGGACCTCCTACGAG. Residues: CASSLGGQGTSYE. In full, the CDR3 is CASSLGGQGTSYEQYF.

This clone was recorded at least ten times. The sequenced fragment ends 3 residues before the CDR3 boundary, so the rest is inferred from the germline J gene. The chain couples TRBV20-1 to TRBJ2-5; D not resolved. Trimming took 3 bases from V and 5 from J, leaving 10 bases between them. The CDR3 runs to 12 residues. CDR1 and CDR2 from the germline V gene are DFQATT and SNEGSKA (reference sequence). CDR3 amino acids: CSASARLETQYF. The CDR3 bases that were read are TGCAGTGCTAGCGCCAGGCTGGAGACC.

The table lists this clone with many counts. CDR3 DNA, as far as it was read: TGCAGTGTACGCGGCACAGATACG. The encoded protein is CSVRGTDT. Given in full, the CDR3 is CSVRGTDTQYF. The chain uses TRBV20-1 and TRBJ2-3; the D is unclear. The CDR3 extends 3 residues past the end of the read, so its final part is completed from the germline J gene. The CDR3 length is 11 residues. The ends were cut back, 7 bases at V and 1 base at J, with 6 bases in the middle. Germline V lookup: CDR1 DFQATT, CDR2 SNEGSKA (reference sequence).

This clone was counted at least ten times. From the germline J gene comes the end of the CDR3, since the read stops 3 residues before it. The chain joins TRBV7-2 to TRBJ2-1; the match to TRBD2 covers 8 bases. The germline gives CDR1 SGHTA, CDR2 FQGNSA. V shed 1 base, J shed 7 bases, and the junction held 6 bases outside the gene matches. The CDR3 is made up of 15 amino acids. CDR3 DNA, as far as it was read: TGTGCCAGCAGCTTAGGATTCCGGGAGGGGAATGAG. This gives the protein CASSLGFREGNE. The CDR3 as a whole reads CASSLGFREGNEQFF.

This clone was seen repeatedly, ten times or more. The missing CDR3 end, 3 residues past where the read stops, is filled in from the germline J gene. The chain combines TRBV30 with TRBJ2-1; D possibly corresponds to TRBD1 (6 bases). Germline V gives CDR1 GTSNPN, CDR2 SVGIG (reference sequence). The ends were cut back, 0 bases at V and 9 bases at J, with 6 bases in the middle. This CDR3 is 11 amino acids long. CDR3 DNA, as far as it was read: TGTGCCTGGAGTGTACAGGGTGAG. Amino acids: CAWSVQGE. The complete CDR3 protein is CAWSVQGEQFF.

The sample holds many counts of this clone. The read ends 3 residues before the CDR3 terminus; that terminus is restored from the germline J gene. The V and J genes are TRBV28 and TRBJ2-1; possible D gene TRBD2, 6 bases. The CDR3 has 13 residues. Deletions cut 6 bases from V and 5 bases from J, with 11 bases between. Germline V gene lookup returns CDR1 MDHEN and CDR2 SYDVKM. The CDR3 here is CASRGSGNNEQFF. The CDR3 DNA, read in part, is TGTGCCAGCAGGGGTAGCGGTAACAATGAG.

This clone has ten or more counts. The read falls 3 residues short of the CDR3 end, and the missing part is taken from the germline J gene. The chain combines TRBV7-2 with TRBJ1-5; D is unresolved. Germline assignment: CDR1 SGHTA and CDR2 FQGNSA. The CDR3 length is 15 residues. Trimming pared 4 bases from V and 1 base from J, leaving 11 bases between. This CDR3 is CASSSRVASNQPQHF. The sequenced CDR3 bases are TGTGCCAGCAGCTCCCGGGTTGCGAGCAATCAGCCC. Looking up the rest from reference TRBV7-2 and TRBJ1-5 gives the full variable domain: GAGVSQSPSNKVTEKGKDVELRCDPISGHTALYWYRQSLGQGLEFLIYFQGNSAPDKSGLPSDRFSAERTGGSVSTLTIQRTQQEDSAVYLCASSSRVASNQPQHFGDGTRLSIL.

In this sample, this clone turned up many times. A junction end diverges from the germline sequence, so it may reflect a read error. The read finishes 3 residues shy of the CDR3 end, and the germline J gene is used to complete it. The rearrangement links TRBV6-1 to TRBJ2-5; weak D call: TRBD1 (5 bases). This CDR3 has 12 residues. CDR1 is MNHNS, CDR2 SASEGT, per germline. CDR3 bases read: TGTGCCAGCGGTGACAGACAAGAGACC. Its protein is CASGDRQET. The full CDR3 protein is CASGDRQETQYF.

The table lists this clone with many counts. CDR3 loop: CASSLTGSLYEQYF. The part of the CDR3 DNA that was read is TGCGCCAGCAGCTTGACAGGAAGCCTCTACGAG. The chain has TRBV5-1 and TRBJ2-7; a possible D gene is TRBD1 (5 bases). Read coverage stops 3 residues before the CDR3 terminus; the germline J gene supplies the remainder. Germline V gives CDR1 SGHRS, CDR2 YFSETQ. Trimming removed 1 base from V and 3 bases from J, with 11 bases in between. The CDR3 loop spans 14 amino acids. The variable domain in full, completed from reference TRBV5-1 and TRBJ2-7, reads KAGVTQTPRYLIKTRGQQVTLSCSPISGHRSVSWYQQTPGQGLQFLFEYFSETQRNKGNFPGRFSGRQFSNSRSEMNVSTLELGDSALYLCASSLTGSLYEQYFGPGTRLTVT.

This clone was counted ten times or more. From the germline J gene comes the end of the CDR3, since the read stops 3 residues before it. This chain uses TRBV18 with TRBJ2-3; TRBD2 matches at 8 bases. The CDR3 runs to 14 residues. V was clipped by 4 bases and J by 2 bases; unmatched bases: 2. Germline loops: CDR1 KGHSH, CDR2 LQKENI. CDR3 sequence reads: CASSRREVTDTQYF. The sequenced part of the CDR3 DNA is TGTGCCAGCTCACGGCGGGAGGTCACAGATACG.

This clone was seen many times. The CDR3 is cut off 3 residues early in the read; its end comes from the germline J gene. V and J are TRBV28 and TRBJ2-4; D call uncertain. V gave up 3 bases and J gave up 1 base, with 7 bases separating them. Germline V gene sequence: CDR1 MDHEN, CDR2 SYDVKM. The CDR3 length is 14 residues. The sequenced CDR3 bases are TGTGCCAGCAGTTTCGAAGCGGCCAAAAACATT. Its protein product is CASSFEAAKNI. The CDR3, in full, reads CASSFEAAKNIQYF.

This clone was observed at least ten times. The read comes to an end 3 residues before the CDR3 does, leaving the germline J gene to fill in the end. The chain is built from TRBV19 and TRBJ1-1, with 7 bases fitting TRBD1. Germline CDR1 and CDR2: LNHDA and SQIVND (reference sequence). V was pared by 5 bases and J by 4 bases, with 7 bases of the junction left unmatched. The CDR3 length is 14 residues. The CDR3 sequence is CASSYSQGGTEAFF. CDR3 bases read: TGTGCCAGTAGTTACTCCCAGGGGGGCACTGAA. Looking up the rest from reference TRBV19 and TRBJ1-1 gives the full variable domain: DGGITQSPKYLFRKEGQNVTLSCEQNLNHDAMYWYRQDPGQGLRLIYYSQIVNDFQKGDIAEGYSVSREKKESFPLTVTSAQKNPTAFYLCASSYSQGGTEAFFGQGTRLTVV.

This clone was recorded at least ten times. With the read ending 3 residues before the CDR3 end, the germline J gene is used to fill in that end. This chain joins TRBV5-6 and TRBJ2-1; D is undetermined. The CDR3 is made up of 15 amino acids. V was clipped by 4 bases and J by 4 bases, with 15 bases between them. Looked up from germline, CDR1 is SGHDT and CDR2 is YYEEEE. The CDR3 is CASSPEHQEYNEQFF. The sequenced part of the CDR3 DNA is TGTGCCAGCAGCCCTGAACACCAAGAATACAATGAG.

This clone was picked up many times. Here the CDR3 reads CASSLVQGRNIQYF. The sequenced CDR3 bases are TGTGCCAGCAGCTTAGTTCAGGGCAGGAACATT. The genes are TRBV13 and TRBJ2-4; the D gene is possibly TRBD1 (5 bases). The read gets to within 3 residues of the CDR3 end, and the germline J gene fills in the rest. Trimming removed 1 base from V and 7 bases from J, with 11 bases in between. This CDR3 is built from 14 residues. The germline V gene encodes CDR1 PRHDT and CDR2 FYEKMQ (reference sequence).

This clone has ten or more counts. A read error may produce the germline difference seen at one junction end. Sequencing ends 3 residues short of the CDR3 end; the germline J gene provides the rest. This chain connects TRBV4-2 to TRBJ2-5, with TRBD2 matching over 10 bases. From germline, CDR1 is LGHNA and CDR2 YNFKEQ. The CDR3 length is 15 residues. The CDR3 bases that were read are TGCGCCAGCAGCCAAGGGACTAGCGAAGGCGAGACC. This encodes CASSQGTSEGET. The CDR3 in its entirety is CASSQGTSEGETQYF.

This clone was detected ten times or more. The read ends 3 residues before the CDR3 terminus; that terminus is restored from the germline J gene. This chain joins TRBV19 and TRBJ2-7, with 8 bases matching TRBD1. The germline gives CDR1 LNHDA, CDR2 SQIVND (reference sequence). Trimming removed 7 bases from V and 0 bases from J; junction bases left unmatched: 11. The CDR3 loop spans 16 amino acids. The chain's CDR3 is CASTRRGTGSSYEQYF. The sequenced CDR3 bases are TGTGCCAGTACCCGGAGGGGGACAGGAAGCTCCTACGAG.

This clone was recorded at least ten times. This CDR3 is CASSMPGSYNEQFF. Incomplete CDR3 DNA: TGTGCCAGTAGTATGCCCGGGTCCTACAATGAG. The chain is built from TRBV19 and TRBJ2-1; D is ambiguous. The read gets to within 3 residues of the CDR3 end, and the germline J gene fills in the rest. The CDR3 consists of 14 residues. CDR1 is LNHDA, CDR2 SQIVND, per germline (reference sequence). The V end lost 3 bases, the J end lost 1 base, and 7 bases lay between the germline ends.

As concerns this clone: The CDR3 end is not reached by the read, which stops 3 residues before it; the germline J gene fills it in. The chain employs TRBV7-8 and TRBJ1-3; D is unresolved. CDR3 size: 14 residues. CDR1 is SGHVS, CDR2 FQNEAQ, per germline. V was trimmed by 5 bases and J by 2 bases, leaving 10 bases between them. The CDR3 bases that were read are TGTGCCAGCAGCCCCCGTTCCGCTGGAAACACC. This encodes CASSPRSAGNT. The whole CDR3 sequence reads CASSPRSAGNTIYF.

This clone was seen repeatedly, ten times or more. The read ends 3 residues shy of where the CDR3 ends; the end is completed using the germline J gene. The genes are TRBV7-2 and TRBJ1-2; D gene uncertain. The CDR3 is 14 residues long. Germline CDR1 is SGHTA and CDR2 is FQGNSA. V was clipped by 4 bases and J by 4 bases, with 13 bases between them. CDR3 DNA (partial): TGTGCCAGCAGCTCCGTTACGGGGTTCTATGGC. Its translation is CASSSVTGFYG. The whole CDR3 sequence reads CASSSVTGFYGYTF.

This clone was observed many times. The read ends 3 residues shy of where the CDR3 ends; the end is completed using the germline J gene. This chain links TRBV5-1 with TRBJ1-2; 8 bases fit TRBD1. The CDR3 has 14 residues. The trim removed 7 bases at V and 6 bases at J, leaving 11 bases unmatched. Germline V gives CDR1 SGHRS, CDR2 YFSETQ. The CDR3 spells CASSMRQGKDGYTF. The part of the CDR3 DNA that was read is TGCGCCAGCTCAATGCGACAGGGGAAGGATGGC. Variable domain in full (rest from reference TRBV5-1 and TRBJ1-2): KAGVTQTPRYLIKTRGQQVTLSCSPISGHRSVSWYQQTPGQGLQFLFEYFSETQRNKGNFPGRFSGRQFSNSRSEMNVSTLELGDSALYLCASSMRQGKDGYTFGSGTRLTVV.

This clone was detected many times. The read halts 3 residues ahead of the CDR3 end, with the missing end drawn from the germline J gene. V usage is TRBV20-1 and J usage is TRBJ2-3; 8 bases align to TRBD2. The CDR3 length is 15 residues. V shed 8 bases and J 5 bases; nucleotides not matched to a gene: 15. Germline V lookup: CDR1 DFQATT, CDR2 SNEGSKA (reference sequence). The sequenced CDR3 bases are TGCAGTTGCCTCAAGCGGGAGACAGTAGGAGATACG. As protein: CSCLKRETVGDT. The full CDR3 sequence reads CSCLKRETVGDTQYF.

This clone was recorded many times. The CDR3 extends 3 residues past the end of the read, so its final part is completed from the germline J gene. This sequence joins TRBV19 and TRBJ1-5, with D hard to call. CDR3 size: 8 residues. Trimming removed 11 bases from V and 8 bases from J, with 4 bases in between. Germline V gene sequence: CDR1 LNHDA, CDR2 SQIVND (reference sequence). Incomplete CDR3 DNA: TGTGCCTTAGAGCCC. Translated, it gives CALEP. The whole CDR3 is CALEPQHF.

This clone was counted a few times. CDR3 DNA (partial): TGTGCCAGCAGCTGGCGGACTTATGAG. This gives the protein CASSWRTYE. The whole CDR3 reads CASSWRTYEQFF. The V call is TRBV7-9, the J call TRBJ2-1; D is possibly TRBD2 (5 bases). The read halts 3 residues ahead of the CDR3 end, with the missing end drawn from the germline J gene. The CDR3 consists of 12 residues. V was pared by 4 bases and J by 8 bases, with 9 bases between. The germline gives CDR1 SEHNR, CDR2 FQNEAQ (reference sequence).

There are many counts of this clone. This CDR3 is CSARDRLAGGYEETQYF. The CDR3 DNA, read in part, is TGCAGTGCTAGAGATAGACTAGCGGGAGGGTATGAAGAGACC. This rearrangement joins TRBV20-1 to TRBJ2-5, with TRBD2 matching over 14 bases. The CDR3 is cut off 3 residues early in the read; its end comes from the germline J gene. The J segment lost 3 bases and the V segment lost 0 bases, leaving 6 bases of the junction unmatched. This CDR3 has 17 residues. CDR1 and CDR2 (germline): DFQATT, SNEGSKA (reference sequence).

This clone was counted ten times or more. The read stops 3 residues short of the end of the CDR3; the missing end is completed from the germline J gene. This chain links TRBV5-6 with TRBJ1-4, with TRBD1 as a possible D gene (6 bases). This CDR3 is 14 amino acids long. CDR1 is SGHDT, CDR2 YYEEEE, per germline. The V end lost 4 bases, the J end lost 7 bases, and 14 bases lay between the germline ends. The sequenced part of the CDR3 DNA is TGTGCCAGCAGCCCGACAGGACCGGGTGAAAAA. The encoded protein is CASSPTGPGEK. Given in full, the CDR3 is CASSPTGPGEKLFF.

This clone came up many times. The CDR3 DNA, read in part, is TGTGCCTGGAGTGGGTTCACGCCTCAGGGGAAGGATTCACCC. Protein product: CAWSGFTPQGKDSP. The full CDR3 sequence reads CAWSGFTPQGKDSPLHF. The chain joins TRBV30 to TRBJ1-6; D may be TRBD1 (6 bases). The read is 3 residues too short to cover the CDR3 end, so that end is filled in from the germline J gene. The germline V gene encodes CDR1 GTSNPN and CDR2 SVGIG (reference sequence). There are 17 residues in the CDR3. V was cut by 1 base and J by 8 bases, with 21 bases left in between.

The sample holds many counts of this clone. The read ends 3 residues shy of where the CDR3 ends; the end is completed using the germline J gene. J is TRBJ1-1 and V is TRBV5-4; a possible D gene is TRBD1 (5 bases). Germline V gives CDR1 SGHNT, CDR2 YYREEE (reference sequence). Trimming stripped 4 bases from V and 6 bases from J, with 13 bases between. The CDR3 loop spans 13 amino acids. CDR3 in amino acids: CASSQDIAAEAFF. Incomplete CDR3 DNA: TGTGCCAGCAGCCAGGACATCGCGGCTGAA.

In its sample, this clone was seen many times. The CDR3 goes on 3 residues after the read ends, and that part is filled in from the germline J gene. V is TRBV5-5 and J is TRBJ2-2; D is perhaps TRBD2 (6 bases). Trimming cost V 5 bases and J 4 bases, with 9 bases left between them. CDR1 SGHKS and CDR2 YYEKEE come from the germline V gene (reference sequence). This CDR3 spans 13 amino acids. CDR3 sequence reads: CASRGGFTGELFF. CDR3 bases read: TGTGCCAGCAGGGGGGGATTCACCGGGGAG.

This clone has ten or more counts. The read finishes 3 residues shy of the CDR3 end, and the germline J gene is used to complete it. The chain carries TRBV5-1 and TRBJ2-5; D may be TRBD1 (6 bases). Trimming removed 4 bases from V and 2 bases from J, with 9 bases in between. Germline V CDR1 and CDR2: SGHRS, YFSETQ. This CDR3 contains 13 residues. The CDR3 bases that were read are TGCGCCAGCAGCCGGGGACAACAAGAGACC. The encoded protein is CASSRGQQET. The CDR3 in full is CASSRGQQETQYF. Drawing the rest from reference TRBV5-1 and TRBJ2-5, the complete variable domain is KAGVTQTPRYLIKTRGQQVTLSCSPISGHRSVSWYQQTPGQGLQFLFEYFSETQRNKGNFPGRFSGRQFSNSRSEMNVSTLELGDSALYLCASSRGQQETQYFGPGTRLLVL.

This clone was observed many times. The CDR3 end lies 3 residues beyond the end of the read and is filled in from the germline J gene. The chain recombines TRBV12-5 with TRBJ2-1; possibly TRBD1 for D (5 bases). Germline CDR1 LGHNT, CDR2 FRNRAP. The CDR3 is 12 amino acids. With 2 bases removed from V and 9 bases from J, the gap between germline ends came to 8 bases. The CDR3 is CASGLNRGEQFF. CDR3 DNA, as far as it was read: TGTGCTAGTGGTTTGAATAGGGGTGAG.

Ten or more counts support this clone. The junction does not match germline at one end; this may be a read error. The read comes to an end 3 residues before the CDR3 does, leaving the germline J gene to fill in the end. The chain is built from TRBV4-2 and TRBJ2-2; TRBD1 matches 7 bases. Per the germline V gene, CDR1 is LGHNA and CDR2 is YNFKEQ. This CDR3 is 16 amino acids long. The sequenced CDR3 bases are TGCGCCAGCAGCCAAGATACTGAAGGGGGCCGCGAAAAG. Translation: CASSQDTEGGREK. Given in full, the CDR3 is CASSQDTEGGREKLFF.